These T cell receptor beta chains were read from a single sample in a study of beta chain features in type 1 diabetes. Data came from immunoSEQ multiplex PCR; TCRdb stores just in-frame clones and leaves some out. Of approximately 250,000 clones in the sample, over 8.5% are singletons; the top ten hold just under 0.035%. Sequencing input: naive CD4+ T cells from blood. The receptors here all came from a woman between 18 and 29 years old in good health. CDR3s include the opening cysteine and the closing phenylalanine or tryptophan. The D gene is left open where the match is weak. The size of a clone is reported for some rows only, either as once, few or many, or as a class for expanded clones.

D,V,J,size,length,CDR3,DNA
NA,TRBV5-1,TRBJ2-1,NA,13,CASSLDTLNEQFF,TGCGCCAGCAGCTTGGACACCCTCAATGAGCAGTTCTTC
NA,TRBV12-5,TRBJ1-5,few,14,CASGPGEPGWPQHF,TGTGCTAGTGGTCCGGGGGAGCCGGGTTGGCCCCAGCATTTT
TRBD2,TRBV7-9,TRBJ2-5,many,15,CASSLNPTSVETQYF,TGTGCCAGCAGCTTAAATCCCACTAGCGTCGAGACCCAGTACTTC
TRBD1,TRBV7-2,TRBJ1-2,NA,15,CASSLVYRGRRGYTF,TGTGCCAGCAGCTTAGTCTACAGGGGGCGACGTGGCTACACCTTC
TRBD2,TRBV9,TRBJ2-1,NA,15,CASSYAGGRRDEQFF,TGTGCCAGCAGTTATGCGGGGGGGCGGCGCGATGAGCAGTTCTTC
TRBD2,TRBV29-1,TRBJ2-1,few,13,CSVDSGTSGSYFF,TGCAGCGTTGACTCCGGGACTAGCGGGAGCTATTTCTTC
NA,TRBV6-1,TRBJ1-2,NA,16,CASSEILSRSNYGYTF,TGTGCCAGCAGTGAAATCTTGTCCAGATCTAACTATGGCTACACCTTC
NA,TRBV9,TRBJ1-3,NA,18,CASSAPRWGESSGNTIYF,TGTGCCAGCAGCGCACCTCGATGGGGAGAGAGCTCTGGAAACACCATATATTTT
NA,TRBV15,TRBJ1-2,few,12,CATSREGYGYTF,TGTGCCACCAGCCGGGAGGGGTATGGCTACACCTTC
NA,TRBV4-1,TRBJ2-1,NA,14,CASSQVKRLDEQFF,TGCGCCAGCAGCCAAGTCAAGCGCTTGGATGAGCAGTTCTTC
TRBD1,TRBV18,TRBJ2-1,few,16,CASSPLGTVKRNEQFF,TGTGCCAGCTCACCCCTTGGGACAGTTAAAAGGAATGAGCAGTTCTTC
TRBD1,TRBV7-9,TRBJ2-7,many,14,CASSSKDRDYEQYF,TGTGCCAGCAGCTCGAAGGACAGGGACTACGAGCAGTACTTC
TRBD1,TRBV9,TRBJ1-3,few,16,CASSGRTGVSGNTIYF,TGTGCCAGCAGCGGGAGGACAGGCGTTTCTGGAAACACCATATATTTT
TRBD1,TRBV5-1,TRBJ2-1,NA,17,CASSPSGTGVSYNEQFF,TGCGCCAGCAGCCCCTCTGGGACAGGGGTCTCCTACAATGAGCAGTTCTTC
TRBD1,TRBV5-4,TRBJ2-7,few,13,CASSVGTAYEQYF,TGTGCCAGCAGCGTAGGGACAGCTTACGAGCAGTACTTC
TRBD1,TRBV5-1,TRBJ2-6,NA,18,CASSERGQGPAGANVLTF,TGCGCCAGCAGCGAGAGGGGACAGGGCCCCGCTGGGGCCAACGTCCTGACTTTC
TRBD2,TRBV11-2,TRBJ2-3,NA,16,CASSPHSGGAGDTQYF,TGTGCCAGCAGCCCCCATAGCGGGGGGGCGGGGGATACGCAGTATTTT
NA,TRBV7-2,TRBJ1-1,few,14,CASSPRQVSSEAFF,TGTGCCAGCAGCCCAAGACAGGTTAGTTCTGAAGCTTTCTTT
NA,TRBV5-1,TRBJ1-1,few,18,CASSLSGGRQATNTEAFF,TGCGCCAGCAGCTTGTCTGGGGGCCGACAAGCCACAAACACTGAAGCTTTCTTT
NA,TRBV11-2,TRBJ2-5,NA,15,CASSYLRSTQETQYF,TGTGCCAGCAGCTACCTCCGCTCGACTCAAGAGACCCAGTACTTC
TRBD2,TRBV6-1,TRBJ2-3,few,16,CASSEWGGVVTDTQYF,TGTGCCAGCAGTGAATGGGGGGGAGTAGTCACAGATACGCAGTATTTT
TRBD2,TRBV7-6,TRBJ2-1,NA,16,CASSLGGLAGAGEQFF,TGTGCCAGCAGCTTAGGGGGACTAGCGGGAGCTGGTGAGCAGTTCTTC
TRBD1,TRBV19,TRBJ1-2,NA,16,CASSIADRETNYGYTF,TGTGCCAGTAGTATAGCGGACAGGGAAACTAACTATGGCTACACCTTC
TRBD2,TRBV5-4,TRBJ2-6,few,18,CASTPSGTSVSGANVLTF,TGTGCCAGCACGCCCTCAGGGACTAGCGTCTCTGGGGCCAACGTCCTGACTTTC
NA,TRBV6-6,TRBJ2-7,few,14,CAAGARAISYEQYF,TGTGCCGCGGGGGCGCGCGCCATCTCCTACGAGCAGTACTTC
NA,TRBV7-8,TRBJ2-7,NA,15,CASSLVTRSSYEQYF,TGTGCCAGCAGCTTAGTAACGAGGAGCTCCTACGAGCAGTACTTC
TRBD1,TRBV19,TRBJ2-2,NA,19,CASSFPGTGGAFRAGELFF,TGTGCCAGTAGTTTCCCCGGGACAGGGGGTGCCTTTAGGGCCGGGGAGCTGTTTTTT
NA,TRBV7-9,TRBJ1-2,few,16,CASSLAGLGAIYGYTF,TGTGCCAGCAGCTTAGCGGGGTTGGGGGCCATCTATGGCTACACCTTC
NA,TRBV2,TRBJ2-1,NA,17,CASRATPGSYSYNEQFF,TGTGCCAGCAGGGCTACTCCAGGGTCGTACTCCTACAATGAGCAGTTCTTC
NA,TRBV27,TRBJ1-1,few,12,CASSLLRGKAFF,TGTGCCAGCAGTTTACTCAGGGGAAAAGCTTTCTTT
NA,TRBV5-4,TRBJ2-1,NA,17,CASRLSGGPTSYNEQFF,TGTGCCAGCAGGCTCTCTGGCGGTCCTACTTCCTACAATGAGCAGTTCTTC
NA,TRBV5-4,TRBJ1-1,NA,12,CASSSRTDEAFF,TGTGCCAGCAGCTCACGGACAGATGAAGCTTTCTTT
TRBD1,TRBV4-1,TRBJ1-2,few,15,CASSPRDRENYGYTF,TGCGCCAGCAGCCCCCGGGACAGGGAAAACTATGGCTACACCTTC
NA,TRBV5-1,TRBJ1-3,few,14,CASRLDSPGNTIYF,TGCGCCAGCAGGCTGGACTCCCCTGGAAACACCATATATTTT
TRBD1,TRBV5-1,TRBJ1-1,few,16,CASSLLGQPPRGEAFF,TGCGCCAGCAGCCTGCTGGGACAGCCACCGAGGGGGGAAGCTTTCTTT
NA,TRBV27,TRBJ2-2,NA,15,CASRTRGGNTGELFF,TGTGCCAGCAGAACGCGCGGCGGAAACACCGGGGAGCTGTTTTTT
TRBD1,TRBV14,TRBJ1-2,few,15,CASSQQHRGRSGYTF,TGTGCCAGCAGCCAACAGCACAGGGGGAGGTCTGGCTACACCTTC
NA,TRBV9,TRBJ2-7,NA,13,CASSVDTGGEQYF,TGTGCCAGCAGCGTAGATACAGGCGGCGAGCAGTACTTC
NA,TRBV7-9,TRBJ1-2,NA,13,CASSAGQNYGYTF,TGTGCCAGCAGTGCCGGACAGAACTATGGCTACACCTTC
NA,TRBV6-1,TRBJ1-2,NA,13,CASSEAGVGGYTF,TGTGCCAGCAGTGAAGCTGGAGTGGGTGGCTACACCTTC